This is a list of T cell receptor beta chains from one sample in a study of T cells after yellow fever vaccination. In TCRdb, the 5' RACE reads were re-called with MiXCR into one record per CDR3 protein. The table lists about 630,000 distinct CDR3 sequences, 12% of them singletons, with more than 12% in the top ten. The sample was PBMCs, taken on the day of the yellow fever booster vaccination. All receptors derive from a man aged 25-45 years who received the YFV17D yellow fever vaccine. CDR3s include the opening cysteine and the closing phenylalanine or tryptophan. Clone size is not always given. Where it is, it says once, few, many or a class for expanded clones.

v_call clone_size cdr3_length cdr3_aa
TRBV7-6 . 14 CASSIAPTNQPQHF
TRBV9 . 15 CASSVGLAGADTQYF
TRBV18 few 16 CASSTIAGGGTDTQYF
TRBV12-3/TRBV12-4 . 14 CASTPTGVQETQYF
TRBV7-8 . 13 CASSLRYLQPQHF
TRBV10-3 . 15 CAISESGQLTDTQYF
TRBV10-3 . 17 CAISGLGTGSRNYGYTF
TRBV7-2 few 15 CASRPNRGKVYEQYF
TRBV7-9 few 16 CASSLTGGPRTDTQYF
TRBV4-3 . 16 CASSQDSEGVTDTQYF
TRBV20-1 few 13 CSATLAGADEQYF
TRBV7-7 . 13 CASSETSVGRQFF
TRBV4-3 . 15 CASSLSGWNTGELFF
TRBV7-9 few 10 CASSFQTQYF
TRBV12-3/TRBV12-4 few 15 CASKWTGRVDQPQHF
TRBV20-1 . 14 CSARDYGGPYGYTF
TRBV28 few 15 CASSLRSGQYTEAFF
TRBV7-2 many 14 CASSKNRGGETQYF
TRBV11-2 once 19 CASSLEWFGPTFSKNIQYF
TRBV20-1 . 14 CSASGDSGANVLTF
TRBV20-1 . 15 CSASGPRGGTDTQYF
TRBV29-1 few 10 CSAEGGEQFF
TRBV20-1 . 15 CSASRLAGYTDTQYF
TRBV19 . 16 CASSGEVAGVANEQFF
TRBV25-1 . 15 CASRDGLRSPDTQYF
TRBV10-2 few 14 CASSSRDNYNEQFF
TRBV7-2 many 14 CASSFLAGQETQYF
TRBV7-9 . 13 CASSLAGRYGYTF